Presented here are 5 T cell receptor beta chains from one specimen sequenced in a study of T cell repertoires in cytomegalovirus infection. TCRdb ran MiXCR on the reads and lists one entry per CDR3 protein. The table records hundreds of thousands of distinct CDR3 sequences, over 25% of them present only once. These receptors have no identified antigens. This material consisted of cultured CD8+ T cells from PBMCs, taken from culture after CMV antigen stimulation. The receptors shown here come from a human donor in good health (CMV status not recorded). Some clones in this sample may be carry-over from other donors' samples.

The rearrangement joins TRBV29-1 to TRBJ1-1; D is ambiguous. Trimming pared 7 bases from V and 1 base from J, leaving 10 bases between. The CDR3 totals 12 residues. Germline loops: CDR1 SQVTM, CDR2 ANQGSEA. The CDR3 DNA follows: TGCAGCGCCCCCGGGAGGAACACTGAAGCTTTCTTT. It yields the protein CSAPGRNTEAFF.

The gene calls are TRBV27 and TRBJ2-7; TRBD1 agrees at 9 bases. This CDR3 is 17 amino acids long. J lost 3 bases, V lost 2 bases, and 11 bases had no gene match. Germline loops: CDR1 MNHEY, CDR2 SMNVEV (reference sequence). The CDR3 DNA sequence: TGTGCCAGCAGTTTACTCAGGACAGGGGAAGAGGGCTACGAGCAGTACTTC. This codes for CASSLLRTGEEGYEQYF.

The chain is built from TRBV6-1 and TRBJ2-7; 9 positions match TRBD1. There are 15 residues in the CDR3. The J segment lost 3 bases and the V segment lost 6 bases, leaving 9 bases of the junction unmatched. Germline CDR1 MNHNS, CDR2 SASEGT. The CDR3 coding sequence is TGTGCCAGCAGGGTTACAGGGGGCTCAGGCTACGAGCAGTACTTC. This encodes CASRVTGGSGYEQYF.

The chain combines TRBV12-3 or TRBV12-4 with TRBJ1-1; D call uncertain. The CDR3 covers 15 residues. With 5 bases removed from V and 1 base from J, the gap between germline ends came to 14 bases. In nucleotides, the CDR3 is TGTGCCAGCAGTCCATCCCGGGCCGAGAACACTGAAGCTTTCTTT. Translated: CASSPSRAENTEAFF.

This chain connects TRBV6-5 to TRBJ1-2; possibly TRBD1 for D (6 bases). Germline V lookup: CDR1 MNHEY, CDR2 SVGAGI. The V end lost 4 bases, the J end lost 8 bases, and 14 bases lay between the germline ends. The CDR3 runs 13 residues. CDR3: CASSFQGRGGYTF. DNA for the CDR3: TGTGCCAGCAGTTTCCAGGGGAGGGGGGGCTACACCTTC.